These 12 T cell receptor beta chains came from one sample sequenced in a study of blood T cell repertoires in COVID-19. Sequencing used immunoSEQ multiplex PCR; TCRdb keeps in-frame clones, though not all of them. The sample has about 150,000 clones, about four fifths seen once. The sequenced sample was peripheral blood. All receptors derive from a woman aged 55-69 years with acute or convalescent COVID-19.

The genes are TRBV4-2 and TRBJ2-1; possibly TRBD1 for D (6 bases). Germline loops: CDR1 LGHNA, CDR2 YNFKEQ. Between the trimmed V and J ends, which lost 1 base and 0 bases, there was a span of 7 bases. The CDR3 has 15 residues. CDR3 in DNA: TGTGCCAGCAGCCAAGGACAGGCCTCCTACAATGAGCAGTTCTTC. It translates to CASSQGQASYNEQFF.

V is TRBV7-9 and J is TRBJ2-2; TRBD2 is a possible D gene (5 bases). This CDR3 contains 17 residues. The V and J ends lost 1 base and 5 bases respectively, with 17 bases between them. CDR1 is SEHNR, CDR2 FQNEAQ, per germline (reference sequence). The chain's CDR3 is CASSLVGQRIRTGELFF. The CDR3 coding sequence is TGTGCCAGCAGCTTAGTCGGGCAGCGGATAAGGACCGGGGAGCTGTTTTTT.

The rearrangement joins TRBV6-1 to TRBJ1-5; maybe TRBD1 (6 bases). V lost 1 base to trimming and J lost 2 bases, with 6 bases between them. The CDR3 is 14 amino acids. CDR1 is MNHNS and CDR2 is SASEGT in the germline V gene. CDR3 DNA: TGTGCCAGCAGTGAAGGACAGGGCAATCAGCCCCAGCATTTT. Protein product: CASSEGQGNQPQHF.

The chain uses TRBV6-1 and TRBJ1-5; D remains unclear. Germline assignment: CDR1 MNHNS and CDR2 SASEGT. This CDR3 is built from 14 residues. With 1 base removed from V and 6 bases from J, the gap between germline ends came to 10 bases. The CDR3 here is CASSEGGGGQPQHF. CDR3 nucleotides: TGTGCCAGCAGTGAAGGGGGAGGCGGTCAGCCCCAGCATTTT.

The chain joins TRBV11-3 to TRBJ1-4; 8 bases line up with TRBD1. The germline V gene has CDR1 SGHNT and CDR2 YENEEA. Losses at the gene ends were 3 bases for V and 4 bases for J; bases not matched to a gene: 4. This CDR3 contains 15 residues. CDR3 nucleotide sequence: TGTGCCAGCAGCTTGCCGGGACAGGATAATGAAAAACTGTTTTTT. Its translation: CASSLPGQDNEKLFF.

V is TRBV2 and J is TRBJ1-1; tentative D call: TRBD1 (5 bases). The CDR3 has 12 amino acids. Germline CDR1 SNHLY, CDR2 FYNNEI. Between the trimmed V and J ends, which lost 4 bases and 4 bases, there was a span of 7 bases. The CDR3 bases are TGTGCCAGCAGTGGCGGGGGCACTGAAGCTTTCTTT. Encoded protein: CASSGGGTEAFF.

The chain combines TRBV29-1 with TRBJ2-1; D is perhaps TRBD1 (6 bases). Germline V CDR1 and CDR2: SQVTM, ANQGSEA. Trimming cost V 3 bases and J 6 bases, with 15 bases left between them. This CDR3 region has 14 residues. CDR3 in amino acids: CSVDVDQGGNEQFF. The CDR3 region has the DNA TGCAGCGTTGACGTGGACCAAGGGGGCAATGAGCAGTTCTTC.

The V gene is TRBV5-1, the J gene TRBJ2-5; 11 bases agree with TRBD1. This CDR3 is built from 15 residues. Per germline, CDR1 SGHRS and CDR2 YFSETQ. Unmatched junction bases numbered 7, after V lost 4 bases and J lost 5 bases. CDR3 coding DNA: TGCGCCAGCAGCACCGGACAGGGGGCCTGGGAGACCCAGTACTTC. This encodes CASSTGQGAWETQYF.

In this sample, this clone turned up a few times. The chain uses TRBV20-1 and TRBJ1-2; D unresolved. There are 11 residues in the CDR3. Trimming removed 4 bases from V and 8 bases from J, with 11 bases in between. Germline values: CDR1 DFQATT, CDR2 SNEGSKA (reference sequence). The CDR3 region has the DNA TGCAGTGCTATTTTTGAGAACGGCTACACCTTC. Translating it yields CSAIFENGYTF.

The chain has TRBV25-1 and TRBJ2-5; 7 bases align to TRBD1. Germline V gives CDR1 MGHDK, CDR2 SYGVNS. The CDR3 is made up of 14 amino acids. J gave up 4 bases and V 4 bases, and 6 bases lay outside the gene matches. Here the CDR3 reads CASSALQGRETQYF. The CDR3 region has the DNA TGTGCCAGCAGTGCATTACAGGGGAGAGAGACCCAGTACTTC.

The chain recombines TRBV6-5 with TRBJ2-2; perhaps TRBD1 as D (5 bases). Germline lookup yields CDR1 MNHEY and CDR2 SVGAGI. This CDR3 has 14 residues. V was shortened by 11 bases and J by 2 bases, with 15 bases between the two germline ends. This chain's CDR3 is CAGARSFNTGELFF. For the CDR3, the DNA is TGTGCCGGGGCGAGGAGTTTCAACACCGGGGAGCTGTTTTTT.

This chain links TRBV28 with TRBJ1-2; the D is unclear. The length of the CDR3 is 12 residues. The V end was cut by 1 base, the J end by 8 bases, with 8 bases between. Per the germline V gene, CDR1 is MDHEN and CDR2 is SYDVKM. For the CDR3, the DNA is TGTGCCAGCAGTTTATTGGGCCCAGGCTACACCTTC. Translation gives CASSLLGPGYTF.